This record looks at one T cell receptor (beta chain) sequence and its context. The study assigned cohorts using participant-reported clinical history. Clones were read by immunoSEQ multiplex PCR, and TCRdb kept only the in-frame ones, dropping some. The table lists roughly 270,000 clones, 82% of them singletons. The sample comes from a study of blood T cell repertoires in COVID-19. Germline values: CDR1 MNHEY, CDR2 SVGAGI. The germline V and J ends were trimmed by 6 bases and 2 bases, with 17 bases remaining between them. This CDR3 contains 15 residues. The chain carries TRBV6-5 and TRBJ2-7; the D gene is possibly TRBD1 (5 bases). What was sequenced was PBMCs or T cells enriched from blood (not recorded which). This clonotype originated in a man in his forties who had been exposed to COVID-19. The CDR3 region has the DNA TGTGCCAGCAGGCCGATGACAGACACCCCCTACGAGCAGTACTTC. It encodes CASRPMTDTPYEQYF.